This passage covers 21 T cell receptor beta chains from one sample sequenced in a study of memory CD4+ T cells and cytomegalovirus serostatus. Single viable CD3+CD4+CD8-CD45RO+ cells were sorted as the memory CD4+ T cells. Libraries were prepared by immunoSEQ multiplex PCR; TCRdb keeps only in-frame clonotypes and omits some of them. The table records approximately 46,000 clones, roughly 73% of them present only once. The specimen sequenced was memory CD4+ T cells from blood. These receptors were obtained from an adult in good health and CMV-seronegative.

Turning to this clone: The sample holds other DNA sequences that translate to the same CDR3. The gene calls are TRBV4-3 and TRBJ1-1, with a possible D match to TRBD1 (6 bases). This CDR3 is built from 13 residues. Deletions cut 6 bases from V and 3 bases from J, with 11 bases between. Looked up from germline, CDR1 is LGHNA and CDR2 is YSLEER. The DNA for the CDR3 is TGCGCCAGCAGGAGGGGGGTCGACACTGAAGCTTTCTTT. Translation gives CASRRGVDTEAFF.

This clone has only a few counts. This rearrangement joins TRBV2 to TRBJ1-1; TRBD1 agrees at 7 bases. The CDR3 loop spans 14 amino acids. V was clipped by 7 bases and J by 3 bases; unmatched bases: 8. The germline V gene has CDR1 SNHLY and CDR2 FYNNEI. CDR3 in DNA: TGTGCCAGCATGGGGACAGCGGCGGACACTGAAGCTTTCTTT. Translated: CASMGTAADTEAFF.

This sequence joins TRBV29-1 and TRBJ2-3; 7 bases align to TRBD1. CDR1 is SQVTM and CDR2 is ANQGSEA in the germline V gene. After removal of 7 bases from V and 5 bases from J, the junction contained 18 bases not matched to a gene. CDR3 length: 16 amino acids. The DNA of the CDR3 is TGCAGCGGATGGACAGGTCCTGAGAAAGGAGGAGATACGCAGTATTTT. This sequence encodes CSGWTGPEKGGDTQYF.

This clone is categorized as medium-sized. V gene TRBV6-1 combines with J gene TRBJ2-2; D may be TRBD1 (5 bases). V lost 2 bases and J 0 bases, leaving 13 bases between the germline ends. The CDR3 covers 17 residues. Germline V lookup: CDR1 MNHNS, CDR2 SASEGT. Here the CDR3 reads CASSERNLGPNTGELFF. For the CDR3, the DNA is TGTGCCAGCAGTGAAAGGAACTTGGGGCCGAACACCGGGGAGCTGTTTTTT.

This clone was seen only a few times. V and J are TRBV19 and TRBJ2-5, with D unresolved. V was clipped by 4 bases and J by 3 bases, with 9 bases between them. Germline V gives CDR1 LNHDA, CDR2 SQIVND (reference sequence). The CDR3 loop spans 13 amino acids. This chain's CDR3 is CASSTRTEETQYF. The CDR3 DNA reads as TGTGCCAGTAGTACCAGGACGGAAGAGACCCAGTACTTC.

V is TRBV5-1 and J is TRBJ2-3; D ambiguous. This CDR3 comprises 14 residues. Looked up from germline, CDR1 is SGHRS and CDR2 is YFSETQ. Trimming cost V 0 bases and J 5 bases, with 10 bases left between them. The CDR3 DNA reads as TGCGCCAGCAGCTTGGTTCTAGGGAAAGATACGCAGTATTTT. It translates to CASSLVLGKDTQYF.

V is TRBV6-6 and J is TRBJ2-7, with D possibly called TRBD1 or TRBD2 (6 bases each). CDR1 and CDR2 (germline): MNHNY, SVGAGI (reference sequence). V dropped 6 bases and J dropped 5 bases, with 14 bases sitting between them. The CDR3 runs to 13 residues. This chain's CDR3 is CASSPTGGDEQYF. The CDR3 nucleotides read TGTGCCAGCAGCCCGACAGGAGGGGACGAGCAGTACTTC.

The chain uses TRBV5-4 and TRBJ1-2; D not certain. CDR1 and CDR2 (germline): SGHNT, YYREEE (reference sequence). The CDR3 has 16 amino acids. Trimming took off 0 bases at V and 5 bases at J, with 17 bases between the two ends. CDR3: CASSLVRASSGYGYTF. The CDR3 nucleotides read TGTGCCAGCAGCTTGGTGAGAGCCTCCTCGGGATATGGCTACACCTTC.

The chain links TRBV9 to TRBJ1-1, with D uncertain. Trimming shortened V by 0 bases and J by 2 bases, and 11 bases separated the two germline ends. From germline, CDR1 is SGDLS and CDR2 YYNGEE. The CDR3 runs to 15 residues. CDR3 DNA: TGTGCCAGCAGCGTAGGTGCATCCTCTAACACTGAAGCTTTCTTT. This translates into CASSVGASSNTEAFF.

The rearrangement links TRBV5-5 to TRBJ2-3; D uncertain. The CDR3 covers 16 residues. The germline V gene has CDR1 SGHKS and CDR2 YYEKEE (reference sequence). Trimming cost V 4 bases and J 2 bases, with 17 bases left between them. The DNA of the CDR3 is TGTGCCAGCAGCCGGCAGGCCGGGTTTGTCACAGATACGCAGTATTTT. It is translated as CASSRQAGFVTDTQYF. Full variable domain (outside the CDR3, taken from reference TRBV5-5 and TRBJ2-3): DAGVTQSPTHLIKTRGQQVTLRCSPISGHKSVSWYQQVLGQGPQFIFQYYEKEERGRGNFPDRFSARQFPNYSSELNVNALLLGDSALYLCASSRQAGFVTDTQYFGPGTRLTVL.

This sequence joins TRBV2 and TRBJ2-7; 8 bases are a match to TRBD1. Germline CDR1 is SNHLY and CDR2 is FYNNEI. The V and J ends lost 7 bases and 0 bases, in that order; junction bases with no gene match: 11. The CDR3 extends over 16 amino acids. The CDR3 nucleotides are TGTGCCAGCACCCGCCCGACAGGGGCCATCTCCTACGAGCAGTACTTC. Its protein is CASTRPTGAISYEQYF. Using reference TRBV2 and TRBJ2-7 for the parts outside the CDR3, the full variable domain is EPEVTQTPSHQVTQMGQEVILRCVPISNHLYFYWYRQILGQKVEFLVSFYNNEISEKSEIFDDQFSVERPDGSNFTLKIRSTKLEDSAMYFCASTRPTGAISYEQYFGPGTRLTVT.

This chain connects TRBV6-5 to TRBJ2-7, with D perhaps matching TRBD1 (5 bases). This CDR3 spans 16 amino acids. V was shortened by 2 bases and J by 3 bases, with 17 bases between the two germline ends. CDR1 MNHEY and CDR2 SVGAGI come from the germline V gene. This CDR3 reads CASSYLIAGQIYEQYF. The CDR3 bases are TGTGCCAGCAGTTACCTAATCGCAGGGCAAATCTACGAGCAGTACTTC.

The V gene is TRBV27, the J gene TRBJ1-6; D unclear. CDR1 and CDR2 from the germline V gene are MNHEY and SMNVEV (reference sequence). V lost 0 bases to trimming and J lost 7 bases, with 7 bases between them. This CDR3 has 14 amino acids. CDR3 sequence (DNA): TGTGCCAGCAGTTTATCTGGGAAGAATTCACCCCTCCACTTT. It codes for CASSLSGKNSPLHF.

The chain is built from TRBV18 and TRBJ2-7, with D tentatively TRBD1 or TRBD2 (5 bases each). Germline loops: CDR1 KGHSH, CDR2 LQKENI. V gave up 3 bases and J gave up 0 bases, with 9 bases separating them. The CDR3 totals 14 residues. CDR3 in amino acids: CASSPRGSSYEQYF. CDR3 DNA: TGTGCCAGCTCACCTCGGGGCAGCTCCTACGAGCAGTACTTC.

This chain connects TRBV9 to TRBJ2-5, with 11 positions matching TRBD1. With 7 bases clipped from V and 4 bases from J, the junction kept 3 bases outside the gene matches. This CDR3 comprises 13 residues. From germline, CDR1 is SGDLS and CDR2 YYNGEE. The CDR3 is CASRGTGGETQYF. CDR3 DNA sequence: TGTGCCAGCCGGGGGACAGGGGGAGAGACCCAGTACTTC.

This chain links TRBV9 with TRBJ2-1; no clear D. V lost 3 bases and J 10 bases, leaving 8 bases between the germline ends. Per germline, CDR1 SGDLS and CDR2 YYNGEE. The length of the CDR3 is 11 residues. CDR3 coding DNA: TGTGCCAGCAGCGACATGAGCGAGCAGTTCTTC. The encoded protein is CASSDMSEQFF.

The V and J genes are TRBV5-1 and TRBJ1-3; no firm D call. CDR1 and CDR2 from the germline V gene are SGHRS and YFSETQ. The CDR3 is 14 residues long. With 5 bases removed from V and 2 bases from J, the gap between germline ends came to 11 bases. CDR3 bases: TGCGCCAGCAGAGACTCTGGGACTGGAAACACCATATATTTT. Translated: CASRDSGTGNTIYF.

This clone was counted only a few times. The chain has TRBV14 and TRBJ2-5; weak D call: TRBD2 (6 bases). Germline lookup yields CDR1 SGHDN and CDR2 FVKESK. The CDR3 loop spans 16 amino acids. Trimming removed 2 bases at V and 4 bases at J, with 17 bases between. The CDR3 DNA reads as TGTGCCAGCAGCCAACTAAACGCGGGGATGGTAGAGACCCAGTACTTC. This gives the protein CASSQLNAGMVETQYF. The full variable domain, in which reference TRBV14 and TRBJ2-5 provide the parts outside the CDR3, is EAGVTQFPSHSVIEKGQTVTLRCDPISGHDNLYWYRRVMGKEIKFLLHFVKESKQDESGMPNNRFLAERTGGTYSTLKVQPAELEDSGVYFCASSQLNAGMVETQYFGPGTRLLVL.

This rearrangement joins TRBV7-8 to TRBJ2-3, with 9 bases fitting TRBD2. V gave up 5 bases and J gave up 7 bases; unmatched junction bases: 10. Germline V gene data show CDR1 as SGHVS and CDR2 as FQNEAQ. This CDR3 has 15 amino acids. In DNA form, the CDR3 reads TGTGCCAGCAGCCCCTCTTCAACTAGCGGGTATACGCAGTATTTT. Its translation is CASSPSSTSGYTQYF.

Only a few counts were recorded for this clone. The chain uses TRBV7-9 and TRBJ1-5; the D is unclear. V was cut by 1 base and J by 1 base, with 2 bases left in between. Looked up from germline, CDR1 is SEHNR and CDR2 is FQNEAQ (reference sequence). The length of the CDR3 is 13 residues. The CDR3 sequence: CASSLDSNQPQHF. CDR3 DNA: TGTGCCAGCAGCTTAGACAGCAATCAGCCCCAGCATTTT.

This clone was found a few times. V is TRBV2 and J is TRBJ1-1, with TRBD1 as a possible D gene (5 bases). Between the trimmed V and J ends, which lost 9 bases and 8 bases, there was a span of 13 bases. The germline gives CDR1 SNHLY, CDR2 FYNNEI. CDR3 length equals 11 residues. The DNA of the CDR3 is TGTGCCAGTGTGTGGGACCACGAAGCTTTCTTT. This encodes CASVWDHEAFF.